Listed below are T cell receptor beta chains from one sample, sequenced in a study of cytomegalovirus exposure and HLA in healthy donors. The data were produced by immunoSEQ multiplex PCR, yet TCRdb's version contains in-frame clones alone and is incomplete. Among under 200,000 clones listed, roughly 90% were seen once. The sequencing input was PBMCs. These receptors were taken from a woman aged 18-29 years in good health and CMV-seronegative. CDR3s include the opening cysteine and the closing phenylalanine or tryptophan. A D gene is named only where the DNA matches it firmly. A clone size is listed for some rows: how often the clone was seen (once, few, many), or a class if it is expanded.

D gene	clone size	V gene	J gene	CDR3 DNA	CDR3 protein
TRBD1	few	TRBV5-1	TRBJ2-5	TGCGCCAGCAGCTTGGACAGGGGAGAGACCCAGTACTTC	CASSLDRGETQYF
.	.	TRBV5-6	TRBJ2-7	TGTGCCAGCAGCTTGGGTCTCTCAGGGGCCTTCTCCTACGAGCAGTACTTC	CASSLGLSGAFSYEQYF
.	.	TRBV7-9	TRBJ1-3	TGTGCCAGCAGCCTCGGGGGGGCTGGAAACACCATATATTTT	CASSLGGAGNTIYF
TRBD1	.	TRBV7-2	TRBJ1-2	TGTGCCATCACGAACAGGGGGCGCAACTATGGCTACACCTTC	CAITNRGRNYGYTF
.	.	TRBV27	TRBJ1-5	TGTGCCAGCAGTCCCCGCGGGACGGATAATCAGCCCCAGCATTTT	CASSPRGTDNQPQHF
.	.	TRBV5-6	TRBJ2-2	TGTGCCAGCAGCTGGACAGAAGTGGGCGGGGAGCTGTTTTTT	CASSWTEVGGELFF
.	.	TRBV7-2	TRBJ1-3	TGTGCCAGCAGCCCAAACAGGGGAAACACCATATATTTT	CASSPNRGNTIYF
TRBD2	.	TRBV5-4	TRBJ2-7	TGTGCCAGCAGCTTTAATGGGAGGGGCAGCCTCTACGAGCAGTACTTC	CASSFNGRGSLYEQYF
.	.	TRBV5-6	TRBJ1-1	TGTGCCAGCAGCTTGCGGGTAAAGGAAGCTTTCTTT	CASSLRVKEAFF
.	.	TRBV5-1	TRBJ2-7	TGCGCCAGCAGCCCCGGAGGGAGCGAGCAGTACTTC	CASSPGGSEQYF